Following are 14 T cell receptor beta chains from one sample sequenced in a study of T cell responses to AZD1222 COVID-19 vaccine (dated by TCRdb to the early 2020s). The library came from the immunoSEQ multiplex PCR assay. Imported from immuneACCESS, the table was reduced by TCRdb to in-frame sequences with V and J called. These copies leave out some clones; in studies compared against another copy, an unresolved V gene accounts for under half, and the cause of the remainder is not known. The sample records 100,000 to 150,000 clones, more than 80% of which are singletons. Clones ranked in the top ten supply approximately 4.2% of the sample. Per the publication, the time point label means: baseline before first vaccination. The material was peripheral blood, obtained on day 0 of AZD1222 vaccination. These receptors all come from an adult in good health.

The CDR3 coding sequence is TGTGCCAGTAGTAAGGGGGCTTATGGCTACACCTTC. Protein: CASSKGAYGYTF. The V call is TRBV19, the J call TRBJ1-2; 7 positions match TRBD1. The CDR3 sequence is 12 residues long. The V segment lost 4 bases and the J segment 5 bases; nucleotides outside the gene matches: 1. CDR1 and CDR2 (germline): LNHDA, SQIVND (reference sequence).

J is TRBJ1-1 and V is TRBV6-5; 11 positions match TRBD1. The CDR3 runs 15 residues. CDR1 and CDR2 from the germline V gene are MNHEY and SVGAGI. V trimming: 7 bases; J trimming: 4 bases; junction bases outside the gene matches: 8. CDR3 protein: CASNKGQGEGTEAFF. In DNA form, the CDR3 reads TGTGCCAGCAACAAGGGACAGGGGGAGGGCACTGAAGCTTTCTTT.

The gene calls are TRBV18 and TRBJ1-1; D is undetermined. In germline, CDR1 is KGHSH, CDR2 LQKENI. The CDR3 contains 14 residues. V gave up 4 bases and J gave up 5 bases, with 14 bases separating them. The CDR3 bases are TGTGCCAGCTCACTCGACGTCGGAGGTACTGAAGCTTTCTTT. This codes for CASSLDVGGTEAFF.

The chain uses TRBV25-1 and TRBJ1-2; no reliable D call. Germline CDR1 MGHDK, CDR2 SYGVNS. Trimming pared 6 bases from V and 1 base from J, leaving 6 bases between. This CDR3 region has 12 residues. CDR3 sequence (DNA): TGTGCCAGCAGAGGCGGTAACTATGGCTACACCTTC. It translates to CASRGGNYGYTF.

The chain recombines TRBV29-1 with TRBJ2-3, with 8 positions matching TRBD2. The V segment lost 7 bases and the J segment 3 bases; nucleotides outside the gene matches: 12. The CDR3 contains 15 residues. Germline values: CDR1 SQVTM, CDR2 ANQGSEA. CDR3 sequence reads: CSATESGGVTDTQYF. The CDR3 DNA is TGCAGCGCTACCGAAAGCGGGGGAGTTACAGATACGCAGTATTTT.

The chain is built from TRBV5-1 and TRBJ2-1, with 14 positions matching TRBD2. The junction had 4 bases not matched to a gene; V was cut back by 4 bases and J by 7 bases. The length of the CDR3 is 15 residues. Germline loops: CDR1 SGHRS, CDR2 YFSETQ. CDR3 DNA sequence: TGCGCCAGCAGCCCGACTAGCGGGAGGGGGAATGAGCAGTTCTTC. It translates to CASSPTSGRGNEQFF. Complete variable domain (other parts from reference TRBV5-1 and TRBJ2-1): KAGVTQTPRYLIKTRGQQVTLSCSPISGHRSVSWYQQTPGQGLQFLFEYFSETQRNKGNFPGRFSGRQFSNSRSEMNVSTLELGDSALYLCASSPTSGRGNEQFFGPGTRLTVL.

The V call is TRBV5-1, the J call TRBJ2-3; 14 bases line up with TRBD2. The CDR3 extends over 16 amino acids. Per the germline V gene, CDR1 is SGHRS and CDR2 is YFSETQ. With V trimmed by 3 bases and J by 8 bases, 8 bases remained unmatched. In DNA, the CDR3 is TGCGCCAGCAGCTCGCCGGGACTAGCGGGGGCGGGTACGCAGTATTTT. Translation: CASSSPGLAGAGTQYF.

The chain links TRBV6-2 or TRBV6-3 to TRBJ2-7, with D perhaps assigned TRBD1 or TRBD2 (5 bases each). Trimming pared 4 bases from V and 1 base from J, leaving 11 bases between. The germline CDR1 and CDR2 sequences are MNHEY and SVGEGT. There are 14 residues in the CDR3. CDR3 in DNA: TGTGCCAGCAGTTTACGGGACGGATCCTACGAGCAGTACTTC. It encodes CASSLRDGSYEQYF.

The chain recombines TRBV4-1 with TRBJ2-7; D perhaps matches TRBD1 (6 bases). The V gene's germline CDR1 is MGHRA and CDR2 YSYEKL. The V gene lost 1 base and the J gene lost 4 bases, with 17 bases spanning the gap. The CDR3 is 16 amino acids. The CDR3: CASSQGTARGLYEQYF. DNA of the CDR3: TGCGCCAGCAGCCAAGGGACAGCTAGAGGACTGTACGAGCAGTACTTC.

The chain joins TRBV24-1 to TRBJ1-5; tentative D call: TRBD1 (6 bases). V was trimmed by 9 bases and J by 4 bases, leaving 15 bases between them. From germline, CDR1 is KGHDR and CDR2 SFDVKD. This CDR3 region has 14 residues. The CDR3: CATAGGSINQPQHF. The CDR3 DNA is TGTGCCACCGCGGGGGGCAGCATTAATCAGCCCCAGCATTTT.

The rearrangement links TRBV19 to TRBJ2-2; D is perhaps TRBD1 (6 bases). Germline V gene lookup returns CDR1 LNHDA and CDR2 SQIVND (reference sequence). This CDR3 comprises 14 residues. The V end was cut by 5 bases, the J end by 4 bases, with 11 bases between. CDR3 protein: CASSRWDITGELFF. CDR3 nucleotides: TGTGCCAGTAGTCGCTGGGACATCACCGGGGAGCTGTTTTTT.

The genes are TRBV7-2 and TRBJ2-1; 7 bases map to TRBD1. The CDR3 has 14 residues. CDR1 is SGHTA, CDR2 FQGNSA, per germline. After removal of 4 bases from V and 8 bases from J, the junction contained 8 bases not matched to a gene. The CDR3 loop reads CASSSRQGKDEQFF. The CDR3 DNA is TGTGCCAGCAGCTCCCGACAGGGTAAGGATGAGCAGTTCTTC. The entire variable domain, with the rest obtained from reference TRBV7-2 and TRBJ2-1, is as follows: GAGVSQSPSNKVTEKGKDVELRCDPISGHTALYWYRQSLGQGLEFLIYFQGNSAPDKSGLPSDRFSAERTGGSVSTLTIQRTQQEDSAVYLCASSSRQGKDEQFFGPGTRLTVL.

The chain employs TRBV28 and TRBJ2-3; D is uncertain. Germline loops: CDR1 MDHEN, CDR2 SYDVKM. V was shortened by 9 bases and J by 0 bases, with 10 bases between the two germline ends. The length of the CDR3 is 13 residues. The CDR3 DNA follows: TGTGCCAGTGAATCGTCTAGCACAGATACGCAGTATTTT. Translated: CASESSSTDTQYF. Based on the CDR3 plus reference TRBV28 and TRBJ2-3, the full variable domain is DVKVTQSSRYLVKRTGEKVFLECVQDMDHENMFWYRQDPGLGLRLIYFSYDVKMKEKGDIPEGYSVSREKKERFSLILESASTNQTSMYLCASESSSTDTQYFGPGTRLTVL.

The V gene is TRBV6-2 or TRBV6-3, the J gene TRBJ2-2; 7 bases align to TRBD2. With 5 bases clipped from V and 4 bases from J, the junction kept 7 bases outside the gene matches. Per germline, CDR1 MNHEY and CDR2 SVGEGT. CDR3 length: 15 residues. CDR3 sequence (DNA): TGTGCCAGCAGTGAGGGACTACGAATCACCGGGGAGCTGTTTTTT. It encodes CASSEGLRITGELFF.